This is a list of T cell receptor beta chains from one sample in a study of cytomegalovirus exposure and HLA in healthy donors. Repertoires were generated with immunoSEQ multiplex PCR, while TCRdb's copy carries only in-frame clones and drops some. The sample has roughly 100,000 clones, approximately 82% seen once. The material sequenced was PBMCs. The source of these receptors is a man in his forties or fifties in good health and CMV-seropositive. CDR3s include the opening cysteine and the closing phenylalanine or tryptophan. Each record gives: J gene, V gene, clone size, D gene, CDR3 protein, CDR3 DNA. The D gene is left open where the match is weak. Clone size is shown for a subset of rows, as once, few, many or a class of expanded clone.

J: TRBJ2-5; V: TRBV7-3; size: .; D: TRBD2; CDR3: CASSSGLGETQYF; DNA: TGTGCCAGCAGCTCCGGACTAGGAGAGACCCAGTACTTC
J: TRBJ2-2; V: TRBV7-2; size: .; D: TRBD2; CDR3: CASSLRFGRKETNTGELFF; DNA: TGTGCCAGCAGCTTGAGGTTCGGGAGGAAAGAGACGAACACCGGGGAGCTGTTTTTT
J: TRBJ1-2; V: TRBV27; size: few; D: TRBD1; CDR3: CASSPGQYNTNYGYTF; DNA: TGTGCCAGCAGTCCGGGACAGTATAATACCAACTATGGCTACACCTTC
J: TRBJ1-1; V: TRBV5-5; size: .; D: .; CDR3: CASSPGGGFNTEAFF; DNA: TGTGCCAGCAGCCCGGGAGGTGGTTTCAACACTGAAGCTTTCTTT
J: TRBJ2-1; V: TRBV2; size: .; D: TRBD2; CDR3: CASNAGLAGGQQFF; DNA: TGTGCCAGCAACGCCGGACTAGCGGGGGGCCAGCAGTTCTTC
J: TRBJ1-1; V: TRBV28; size: once; D: .; CDR3: CASSSGKTEAFF; DNA: TGTGCCAGCAGTTCAGGGAAGACTGAAGCTTTCTTT
J: TRBJ2-7; V: TRBV7-9; size: .; D: .; CDR3: CASSYGGAYEQYF; DNA: TGTGCCAGCAGCTACGGGGGTGCCTACGAGCAGTACTTC
J: TRBJ1-4; V: TRBV18; size: .; D: TRBD1; CDR3: CASSTGTGVITNEKLFF; DNA: TGTGCCAGCTCAACTGGGACAGGGGTAATAACTAATGAAAAACTGTTTTTT
J: TRBJ2-3; V: TRBV18; size: .; D: TRBD1; CDR3: CASSPGTATDTQYF; DNA: TGTGCCAGCTCACCAGGGACAGCCACAGATACGCAGTATTTT
J: TRBJ1-2; V: TRBV7-9; size: .; D: .; CDR3: CASSLSVGGNYGYTF; DNA: TGTGCCAGCAGCTTAAGCGTTGGCGGCAACTATGGCTACACCTTC
J: TRBJ1-5; V: TRBV25-1; size: .; D: TRBD1; CDR3: CASSAGGGQGIQPQHF; DNA: TGTGCCAGCAGTGCCGGGGGGGGACAGGGTATACAGCCCCAGCATTTT
J: TRBJ1-2; V: TRBV30; size: .; D: .; CDR3: CAWRGTGTIPLYGYTF; DNA: TGTGCCTGGAGGGGTACCGGGACAATCCCACTCTATGGCTACACCTTC
J: TRBJ1-1; V: TRBV29-1; size: once; D: .; CDR3: CSARQRNTEAFF; DNA: TGCAGCGCACGACAGCGGAACACTGAAGCTTTCTTT
J: TRBJ2-2; V: TRBV5-1; size: .; D: TRBD2; CDR3: CASSFTSDTGELFF; DNA: TGCGCCAGCAGCTTTACTAGCGACACCGGGGAGCTGTTTTTT
J: TRBJ2-3; V: TRBV7-2; size: .; D: .; CDR3: CASSLDIGYTDTQYF; DNA: TGTGCCAGCAGCTTAGATATCGGGTACACAGATACGCAGTATTTT
J: TRBJ2-2; V: TRBV9; size: .; D: .; CDR3: CASSVEAGGELFF; DNA: TGTGCCAGCAGCGTAGAAGCCGGCGGGGAGCTGTTTTTT
J: TRBJ1-5; V: TRBV7-2; size: .; D: TRBD1; CDR3: CASSSRQGPQHF; DNA: TGTGCCAGCAGCTCTAGACAGGGGCCCCAGCATTTT
J: TRBJ2-7; V: TRBV11-3; size: .; D: .; CDR3: CASSSRTAYEQYF; DNA: TGTGCCAGCAGCTCCCGGACTGCCTACGAGCAGTACTTC
J: TRBJ1-6; V: TRBV11-3; size: .; D: TRBD1; CDR3: CASSLQNRGSPLHF; DNA: TGTGCCAGCAGCTTACAAAACAGGGGTTCACCCCTCCACTTT
J: TRBJ1-2; V: TRBV5-6; size: .; D: .; CDR3: CASSLGEGYTF; DNA: TGTGCCAGCAGCTTGGGGGAGGGCTACACCTTC
J: TRBJ2-6; V: TRBV7-6; size: few; D: .; CDR3: CASSLTQGPLSGANVLTF; DNA: TGTGCCAGCAGCTTGACCCAGGGGCCCCTCTCTGGGGCCAACGTCCTGACTTTC